The 25 T cell receptor beta chains below were found in one sample sequenced in a study of spatial heterogeneity in lung cancer. Sample time point: blood at routine non-recurrence follow-up after resection. The authors sequenced whole RNA from tumor, nontumor lung or frozen PBMC without sorting. TCRdb ran MiXCR on the 5' RACE reads and lists one entry per CDR3 protein. The sample holds about 120,000 distinct CDR3 sequences; over 9% are singletons and the top ten take roughly 17%. The source material was PBMCs, sampled at follow-up. Receptor source: a male donor with early-stage non-small cell lung cancer.

This clonotype was seen more than once but under ten times. The chain employs TRBV3-1 and TRBJ1-2, with unresolved D. The CDR3 totals 15 residues. From germline, CDR1 is LGHDT and CDR2 YNNKEL (reference sequence). Trimming removed 4 bases at V and 8 bases at J, with 20 bases between. The CDR3 region has the DNA TGTGCCAGCAGCCTTGGGCTTGGCCGATCGGAGGGCTACACCTTC. This codes for CASSLGLGRSEGYTF.

The rearrangement uses TRBV19 and TRBJ1-5; D is undetermined. The germline V gene has CDR1 LNHDA and CDR2 SQIVND (reference sequence). This CDR3 is built from 14 residues. The CDR3 region is CAIGPGYYNQPQHF. The CDR3 DNA is TGTGCTATTGGACCCGGATATTATAATCAGCCCCAGCATTTT.

The sample holds many counts of this clonotype. CDR3 sequence reads: CSAPREGTTGELFF. The CDR3 region has the DNA TGCAGTGCGCCCCGTGAGGGGACCACCGGGGAGCTGTTTTTT. This sequence joins TRBV20-1 and TRBJ2-2, with D perhaps given as TRBD1 or TRBD2 (5 bases each). CDR1 is DFQATT, CDR2 SNEGSKA, per germline (reference sequence). The CDR3 length is 14 residues. Trimming cost V 6 bases and J 4 bases, with 15 bases left between them.

This CDR3 is CASSQTSGTSGDPQETQYF. For the CDR3, the DNA is TGCGCCAGCAGCCAAACCAGCGGGACTAGCGGGGACCCCCAAGAGACCCAGTACTTC. The V call is TRBV4-3, the J call TRBJ2-5; 13 bases match TRBD2. The J segment lost 1 base and the V segment lost 2 bases, leaving 10 bases of the junction unmatched. Germline V gives CDR1 LGHNA, CDR2 YSLEER. The CDR3 loop spans 19 amino acids.

This clonotype was seen more than once but under ten times. The chain has TRBV9 and TRBJ2-2; tentative D call: TRBD2 (5 bases). CDR3 length equals 14 residues. V was shortened by 0 bases and J by 4 bases, with 7 bases between the two germline ends. Germline loops: CDR1 SGDLS, CDR2 YYNGEE. The CDR3 sequence is CASSVGGGTGELFF. CDR3 bases: TGTGCCAGCAGCGTAGGCGGAGGCACCGGGGAGCTGTTTTTT.

This clonotype was observed a few times. The chain joins TRBV28 to TRBJ2-7; 7 bases are shared with TRBD2. The CDR3 is made up of 15 amino acids. V lost 1 base to trimming and J lost 5 bases; unmatched junction nucleotides: 8. Germline CDR1 reads MDHEN; CDR2 reads SYDVKM. The DNA for the CDR3 is TGTGCCAGCAGTTTATCTGCGGGACTAAAAAACGAGCAGTACTTC. Translated, it gives CASSLSAGLKNEQYF.

V is TRBV15 and J is TRBJ2-1; D not resolved. Germline lookup yields CDR1 LNHNV and CDR2 YYDKDF (reference sequence). With 0 bases removed from V and 8 bases from J, the gap between germline ends came to 11 bases. This CDR3 region has 14 residues. CDR3 residues: CATSRDLGRDEQFF. CDR3 DNA: TGTGCCACCAGCAGAGATCTAGGCCGGGATGAGCAGTTCTTC. Based on the CDR3 plus reference TRBV15 and TRBJ2-1, the full variable domain is DAMVIQNPRYQVTQFGKPVTLSCSQTLNHNVMYWYQQKSSQAPKLLFHYYDKDFNNEADTPDNFQSRRPNTSFCFLDIRSPGLGDTAMYLCATSRDLGRDEQFFGPGTRLTVL.

This clonotype has only a few counts. For the CDR3, the DNA is TGTGCCAGCAGTCCAGGCCCAACTAGGGAAAAACTGTTTTTT. Protein sequence: CASSPGPTREKLFF. This rearrangement joins TRBV12-3 or TRBV12-4 to TRBJ1-4; D is ambiguous. V lost 5 bases, J lost 8 bases, and 15 bases lay in between. The CDR3 covers 14 residues.

The chain is built from TRBV24-1 and TRBJ2-3, with D possibly TRBD2 on 5 matching bases. The CDR3 loop spans 16 amino acids. The V end lost 7 bases, the J end lost 1 base, and 17 bases lay between the germline ends. From germline, CDR1 is KGHDR and CDR2 SFDVKD. CDR3 DNA: TGTGCCACCAGAGACGCGAGGGCAGTCGGCACAGATACGCAGTATTTT. Protein sequence: CATRDARAVGTDTQYF.

This chain connects TRBV7-6 to TRBJ2-3, with D unresolved. V was pared by 5 bases and J by 1 base, with 13 bases between. CDR3 length equals 15 residues. The germline CDR1 and CDR2 sequences are SGHVS and FNYEAQ. The CDR3 loop is CASSPLSGGTDTQYF. CDR3 nucleotide sequence: TGTGCCAGCAGCCCCTTGTCTGGTGGCACAGATACGCAGTATTTT.

This clonotype has only a few counts. This chain links TRBV19 with TRBJ2-1; D is undetermined. This CDR3 comprises 14 residues. V lost 1 base and J lost 6, with 10 bases in between. CDR1 is LNHDA and CDR2 is SQIVND in the germline V gene (reference sequence). The CDR3 DNA reads as TGTGCCAGTAGTATAGTCACCCGGGCCAATGAGCAGTTCTTC. Residues: CASSIVTRANEQFF.

This clonotype occurred many times. V usage is TRBV27 and J usage is TRBJ1-6; maybe TRBD1 (6 bases). Germline V lookup: CDR1 MNHEY, CDR2 SMNVEV (reference sequence). The CDR3 runs to 14 residues. Trimming stripped 5 bases from V and 7 bases from J, with 12 bases between. The CDR3 region has the DNA TGTGCCAGCAGTCCTTACCAGGGGAATTCACCCCTCCACTTT. It translates to CASSPYQGNSPLHF.

The rearrangement uses TRBV7-6 and TRBJ2-3; no clear D gene. The CDR3 runs 13 residues. V shed 5 bases and J shed 2 bases, with 8 bases lying between them. Germline V gene lookup returns CDR1 SGHVS and CDR2 FNYEAQ. The chain's CDR3 is CASSPTHTDTQYF. For the CDR3, the DNA is TGTGCCAGCAGCCCAACCCACACAGATACGCAGTATTTT.

The sample holds a few counts of this clonotype. The chain employs TRBV5-1 and TRBJ2-1; tentative D call: TRBD2 (5 bases). This CDR3 is built from 14 residues. V dropped 5 bases and J dropped 5 bases, with 14 bases sitting between them. Germline loops: CDR1 SGHRS, CDR2 YFSETQ. CDR3 amino acids: CASRTSSLNNEQFF. Here the CDR3 DNA reads TGCGCCAGCAGAACTAGTTCTTTGAACAATGAGCAGTTCTTC. The whole variable domain, remainder taken from reference TRBV5-1 and TRBJ2-1, is KAGVTQTPRYLIKTRGQQVTLSCSPISGHRSVSWYQQTPGQGLQFLFEYFSETQRNKGNFPGRFSGRQFSNSRSEMNVSTLELGDSALYLCASRTSSLNNEQFFGPGTRLTVL.

This clonotype has just a few counts. The chain recombines TRBV12-3 or TRBV12-4 with TRBJ1-4, with 8 bases lining up with TRBD1. The ends lost 6 bases at V and 8 bases at J; junction bases unmatched: 17. CDR3 size: 17 residues. CDR3 nucleotide sequence: TGTGCCAGCAGCCCCGATTTGGGACAGGACTATAAGGAAAAACTGTTTTTT. Encoded protein: CASSPDLGQDYKEKLFF.

This clonotype was detected a few times. The V and J genes are TRBV5-1 and TRBJ2-3; the match to TRBD2 covers 9 bases. V shed 4 bases, J shed 2 bases, and the junction held 8 bases outside the gene matches. The CDR3 is 16 amino acids. The germline CDR1 and CDR2 sequences are SGHRS and YFSETQ. DNA of the CDR3: TGCGCCAGCAGCCTTTTGACTAGCGGAGCCACAGATACGCAGTATTTT. This sequence encodes CASSLLTSGATDTQYF.

This clonotype appeared a few times. V and J are TRBV3-1 and TRBJ1-1; no clear D gene. The CDR3 runs to 14 residues. The germline V gene encodes CDR1 LGHDT and CDR2 YNNKEL (reference sequence). Trimming pared 2 bases from V and 1 base from J, leaving 8 bases between. Here the CDR3 reads CASSQIRQNTEAFF. In DNA form, the CDR3 reads TGTGCCAGCAGCCAAATACGGCAGAACACTGAAGCTTTCTTT.

This clonotype was seen only a few times. The CDR3 here is CASSEDFYEQYF. The CDR3 bases are TGTGCCAGCAGTGAGGACTTCTACGAGCAGTACTTC. The V and J genes are TRBV6-1 and TRBJ2-7, with D possibly TRBD2 on 5 matching bases. CDR3 length equals 12 residues. V was clipped by 3 bases and J by 3 bases, with 6 bases between them. Germline CDR1 MNHNS, CDR2 SASEGT.

The genes are TRBV4-3 and TRBJ1-5, with D unclear. V was pared by 0 bases and J by 5 bases, with 5 bases between. CDR1 and CDR2 from the germline V gene are LGHNA and YSLEER. This CDR3 has 13 amino acids. The CDR3 sequence is CASSQEMDQPQHF. The DNA for the CDR3 is TGCGCCAGCAGCCAAGAGATGGATCAGCCCCAGCATTTT.

This clonotype was detected only a few times. The chain links TRBV7-9 to TRBJ1-2; D remains ambiguous. With 4 bases removed from V and 2 bases from J, the gap between germline ends came to 14 bases. This CDR3 has 15 residues. Germline assignment: CDR1 SEHNR and CDR2 FQNEAQ (reference sequence). DNA of the CDR3: TGTGCCAGCAGCTCCAGCGGACTTACAAACTATGGCTACACCTTC. It encodes CASSSSGLTNYGYTF.

The J gene is TRBJ2-1, the V gene TRBV11-2; no definite D call. Trimming removed 0 bases at V and 0 bases at J, with 9 bases between. The V gene's germline CDR1 is SGHAT and CDR2 FQNNGV. The CDR3 is made up of 16 amino acids. CDR3 sequence (DNA): TGTGCCAGCAGCTTAGAAGGAGAGAGCTCCTACAATGAGCAGTTCTTC. Its protein product is CASSLEGESSYNEQFF.

The V call is TRBV30, the J call TRBJ2-1; D perhaps matches TRBD2 (6 bases). Trimming left V 4 bases short and J 7 bases short, with 23 bases between. The germline gives CDR1 GTSNPN, CDR2 SVGIG (reference sequence). This CDR3 is 16 amino acids long. CDR3 loop: CAWNVGGGGVGNEQFF. The CDR3 DNA sequence: TGTGCCTGGAATGTCGGAGGCGGCGGGGTAGGGAATGAGCAGTTCTTC.

This clonotype was seen a handful of times. The gene calls are TRBV15 and TRBJ2-2, with D possibly matching TRBD1 (6 bases). Germline V gene sequence: CDR1 LNHNV, CDR2 YYDKDF (reference sequence). Trimming removed 7 bases from V and 4 bases from J, with 13 bases in between. The CDR3 runs 14 residues. As DNA, the CDR3 is TGTGCCACCAAGCAGGGGCAGGGCACCGGGGAGCTGTTTTTT. This sequence encodes CATKQGQGTGELFF. Full variable domain (missing parts from reference TRBV15 and TRBJ2-2): DAMVIQNPRYQVTQFGKPVTLSCSQTLNHNVMYWYQQKSSQAPKLLFHYYDKDFNNEADTPDNFQSRRPNTSFCFLDIRSPGLGDTAMYLCATKQGQGTGELFFGEGSRLTVL.

This clonotype was picked up many times. The chain uses TRBV5-1 and TRBJ2-7, with D perhaps TRBD1 (5 bases). Germline V gene sequence: CDR1 SGHRS, CDR2 YFSETQ. There are 13 residues in the CDR3. The ends were cut back, 0 bases at V and 1 base at J, with 5 bases in the middle. DNA of the CDR3: TGCGCCAGCAGCTTGGGACAGTCCTACGAGCAGTACTTC. Translation gives CASSLGQSYEQYF.

The sample holds many counts of this clonotype. This chain links TRBV10-1 with TRBJ2-7, with D maybe TRBD2 (5 bases). Germline CDR1 and CDR2: WNHNN and SYGVQD (reference sequence). V shed 2 bases and J shed 0 bases, with 8 bases lying between them. The CDR3 has 14 amino acids. CDR3 sequence: CASSEAGSSYEQYF. CDR3 coding DNA: TGCGCCAGCAGTGAGGCGGGTAGCTCCTACGAGCAGTACTTC.